The rows below give T cell receptor beta chains drawn from one sample of a study of T cell responses to AZD1222 COVID-19 vaccine. Some clones are missing from TCRdb's copy, which holds only in-frame ones; the method was immunoSEQ multiplex PCR. The repertoire has approximately 140,000 clones, 89% of them found once; the top ten carry approximately 5.1%. Specimen: peripheral blood, collected on day 0 of AZD1222 vaccination. The receptor source for this set is an adult in good health. Both conserved end residues are part of each CDR3. D genes are given only for firm matches. Part of the rows lack a size; the others show once, few, many or a class for expanded clones.

V	D	J	size	CDR3	DNA
TRBV11-2	-	TRBJ1-6	-	CASSLETGPFSPLHF	TGTGCCAGCAGCTTAGAAACAGGGCCTTTTTCACCCCTCCACTTT
TRBV11-2	-	TRBJ2-3	-	CASSLGSVYTQYF	TGTGCCAGCAGCTTAGGGAGCGTATATACGCAGTATTTT
TRBV5-1	-	TRBJ1-4	-	CASSLETNEKLFF	TGCGCCAGCAGCTTGGAAACTAATGAAAAACTGTTTTTT
TRBV7-2	TRBD2	TRBJ2-7	-	CASSLGTSGNYEQYF	TGTGCCAGCAGCCTAGGGACTAGCGGGAACTACGAGCAGTACTTC
TRBV5-6	TRBD2	TRBJ2-5	-	CASSLLAAETQYF	TGTGCCAGCAGCTTACTAGCGGCCGAGACCCAGTACTTC
TRBV28	-	TRBJ1-5	once	CASNTRPSNQPQHF	TGTGCCAGCAACACCCGCCCTAGCAATCAGCCCCAGCATTTT
TRBV5-1	TRBD1	TRBJ1-6	-	CASSQQGGTGVSPLHF	TGCGCCAGCAGCCAACAAGGAGGGACAGGGGTTTCACCCCTCCACTTT
TRBV29-1	-	TRBJ2-3	few	CSSNTDTQYF	TGCAGCTCAAACACAGATACGCAGTATTTT
TRBV7-7	TRBD2	TRBJ2-1	-	CASSSGLAAYNEQFF	TGTGCCAGCAGCTCAGGACTAGCGGCCTACAATGAGCAGTTCTTC
TRBV11-2	-	TRBJ1-4	-	CASSRTGPNEKLFF	TGTGCCAGCAGTCGAACAGGACCAAATGAAAAACTGTTTTTT
TRBV28	TRBD1	TRBJ2-6	-	CASIPGGSLGSGANVLTF	TGTGCCAGCATACCAGGGGGCTCCCTAGGCTCTGGGGCCAACGTCCTGACTTTC
TRBV18	TRBD1	TRBJ1-4	-	CASSTRQGEKLFF	TGTGCCAGCTCAACCCGACAGGGTGAAAAACTGTTTTTT
TRBV28	-	TRBJ2-3	few	CASSLLRGFSTDTQYF	TGTGCCAGCAGTTTATTACGGGGTTTTAGCACAGATACGCAGTATTTT
TRBV11-3	TRBD1	TRBJ2-3	-	CASSSAGGRDTQYF	TGTGCCAGCAGCTCGGCAGGGGGCAGAGATACGCAGTATTTT
TRBV19	-	TRBJ2-3	-	CASSIDRDADTQYF	TGTGCCAGTAGTATAGATCGGGACGCAGATACGCAGTATTTT
TRBV10-1	-	TRBJ2-2	-	CASSEGQVDGELFF	TGCGCCAGCAGTGAGGGGCAGGTAGACGGGGAGCTGTTTTTT
TRBV5-5	TRBD1	TRBJ1-6	-	CASSLEGTGFSPLHF	TGTGCCAGCAGCTTGGAGGGGACAGGGTTTTCACCCCTCCACTTT
TRBV5-1	TRBD1	TRBJ2-2	-	CASTGTANTGELFF	TGCGCCAGCACCGGGACAGCTAACACCGGGGAGCTGTTTTTT
TRBV11-2	TRBD1	TRBJ2-5	-	CASRKYRPGTAEETQYF	TGTGCCAGCAGGAAATACCGACCCGGGACAGCCGAAGAGACCCAGTACTTC
TRBV6-5	TRBD2	TRBJ2-7	once	CASSLSGRGSYEQYF	TGTGCCAGCAGTCTAAGCGGGAGGGGGTCCTACGAGCAGTACTTC
TRBV6-1	TRBD2	TRBJ2-5	-	CASSEGLAGDQETQYF	TGTGCCAGCAGTGAAGGCTTAGCGGGGGACCAAGAGACCCAGTACTTC
TRBV7-2	TRBD2	TRBJ2-3	-	CASSLALGLAGTPDTQYF	TGTGCCAGCAGCTTAGCACTGGGACTAGCGGGAACACCAGATACGCAGTATTTT
TRBV6-2/TRBV6-3	-	TRBJ1-3	-	CASSSPAVSGNTIYF	TGTGCCAGCAGTTCCCCGGCGGTCTCTGGAAACACCATATATTTT
TRBV6-2/TRBV6-3	TRBD1	TRBJ2-3	-	CASSLTRTGASTDTQYF	TGTGCCAGCAGTTTGACCCGGACAGGCGCTAGCACAGATACGCAGTATTTT
TRBV3-1/TRBV3-2	-	TRBJ2-1	-	CATSSYNEQFF	TGTGCCACCAGCTCCTACAATGAGCAGTTCTTC
TRBV6-1	TRBD1	TRBJ1-2	-	CASSESRDRGRWNYGYTF	TGTGCCAGCAGTGAATCCCGGGACAGGGGGCGCTGGAACTATGGCTACACCTTC
TRBV5-8	-	TRBJ1-2	few	CASSLDYGYTF	TGTGCCAGCAGCTTGGACTATGGCTACACCTTC
TRBV24-1	-	TRBJ1-2	-	CATSASGSRGGYGYTF	TGTGCCACCAGTGCCTCTGGCTCTCGGGGAGGCTATGGCTACACCTTC
TRBV27	TRBD2	TRBJ2-1	few	CASRSGSSGRDEQFF	TGTGCCAGCAGATCCGGTAGCAGCGGGAGAGACGAGCAGTTCTTC
TRBV6-5	-	TRBJ1-1	-	CASSYRRRSGNTEAFF	TGTGCCAGCAGTTACCGCCGACGCTCAGGGAACACTGAAGCTTTCTTT
TRBV18	TRBD2	TRBJ2-1	-	CASSPPGTSGNNEQFF	TGTGCCAGCTCACCCCCCGGGACTAGCGGGAACAATGAGCAGTTCTTC
TRBV5-4	-	TRBJ2-7	-	CASSRMGGLGEQYF	TGTGCCAGCAGCCGGATGGGGGGCCTGGGGGAGCAGTACTTC
TRBV4-1	TRBD1	TRBJ1-1	-	CASSHGGQGGTEAFF	TGCGCCAGCAGCCATGGAGGACAGGGGGGAACTGAAGCTTTCTTT
TRBV28	-	TRBJ1-2	-	CASSLKGWVAGYTF	TGTGCCAGCAGCCTAAAGGGGTGGGTGGCCGGCTACACCTTC
TRBV5-1	-	TRBJ1-1	-	CASSLRREVITEAFF	TGCGCCAGCAGCTTAAGGAGGGAGGTCATAACTGAAGCTTTCTTT
TRBV4-3	-	TRBJ1-2	-	CASSQDLDSPYGYTF	TGCGCCAGCAGCCAAGATCTGGACAGCCCTTATGGCTACACCTTC
TRBV6-5	TRBD1	TRBJ1-2	-	CASSLDREGGYTF	TGTGCCAGCAGTTTAGACAGGGAAGGCGGCTACACCTTC
TRBV9	TRBD1	TRBJ2-1	-	CASSVGLGQGENEQFF	TGTGCCAGCAGCGTAGGGCTGGGACAGGGGGAAAATGAGCAGTTCTTC
TRBV27	-	TRBJ1-1	-	CASSLRQWTEAFF	TGTGCCAGCAGTTTGCGTCAGTGGACTGAAGCTTTCTTT
TRBV24-1	-	TRBJ1-5	-	CATSDSWANQPQHF	TGTGCCACCAGTGATTCTTGGGCCAATCAGCCCCAGCATTTT
TRBV27	TRBD2	TRBJ2-1	-	CASRSSGSYEQFF	TGTGCCAGCAGGTCTAGCGGGAGCTATGAGCAGTTCTTC